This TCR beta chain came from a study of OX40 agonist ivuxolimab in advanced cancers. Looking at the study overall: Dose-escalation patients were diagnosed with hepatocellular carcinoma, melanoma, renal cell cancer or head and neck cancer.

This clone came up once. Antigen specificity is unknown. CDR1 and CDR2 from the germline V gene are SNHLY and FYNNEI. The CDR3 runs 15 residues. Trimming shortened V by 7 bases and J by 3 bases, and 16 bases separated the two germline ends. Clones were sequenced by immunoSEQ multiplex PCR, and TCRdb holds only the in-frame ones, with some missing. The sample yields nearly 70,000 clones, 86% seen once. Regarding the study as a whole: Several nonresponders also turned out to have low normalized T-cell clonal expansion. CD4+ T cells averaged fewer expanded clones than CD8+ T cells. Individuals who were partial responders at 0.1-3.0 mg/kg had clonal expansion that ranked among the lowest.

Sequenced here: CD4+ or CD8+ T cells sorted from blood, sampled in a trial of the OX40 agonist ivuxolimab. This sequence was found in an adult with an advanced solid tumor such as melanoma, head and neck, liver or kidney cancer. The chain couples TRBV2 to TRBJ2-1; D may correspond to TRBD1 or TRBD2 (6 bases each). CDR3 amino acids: CASKGGDLLYNEQFF. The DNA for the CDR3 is TGTGCCAGCAAGGGGGGAGACTTACTCTACAATGAGCAGTTCTTC.